These T cell receptor beta chains were read from a single sample in a study of T cells in Graves' hyperthyroidism and ophthalmopathy. One entry per CDR3 protein results from TCRdb running MiXCR on the multiplex PCR reads. Seen here are some 270,000 distinct CDR3 sequences, roughly an eighth observed once, and the top ten hold approximately 7.9%. The sequenced sample was blood. Source of these receptors: a woman aged 40 to 50 with Graves' hyperthyroidism. CDR3s include the opening cysteine and the closing phenylalanine or tryptophan. D genes are given only for firm matches. Size tells how often a clone was seen (once, few, many) or the class of an expanded clone, and some rows leave it out.

>many|13|TRBV28|TRBD2|TRBJ2-7
CASSRPGGYEQYF
TGTGCCAGCAGTCGTCCGGGGGGTTACGAGCAGTACTTC
>once|18|TRBV2|-|TRBJ2-3
CASSRGGRTYSSTDTQYF
TGTGCCAGCAGCCGTGGGGGGCGGACTTACTCTAGCACAGATACGCAGTATTTT
>many|15|TRBV5-5|-|TRBJ2-5
CASSLELGGSETQYF
TGTGCCAGCAGCTTGGAGCTAGGGGGGAGTGAGACCCAGTACTTC
>many|16|TRBV7-6|TRBD1|TRBJ2-7
CASSLEVTGGYGEQYF
TGTGCCAGCAGCCTAGAAGTGACAGGGGGTTATGGCGAGCAGTACTTC
>-|15|TRBV18|TRBD2|TRBJ2-1
CASSVTGGPYNEQFF
TGTGCCAGCTCAGTTACGGGGGGGCCCTACAATGAGCAGTTCTTC
>-|13|TRBV10-1|-|TRBJ2-3
CASSELDSDTQYF
TGCGCCAGCAGTGAGCTGGATTCAGATACGCAGTATTTT
>many|12|TRBV2|-|TRBJ2-3
CASSERADTQYF
TGTGCCAGCAGTGAGAGGGCAGATACGCAGTATTTT
>many|12|TRBV11-3|-|TRBJ1-1
CASSLQGFEAFF
TGTGCCAGCAGCTTACAGGGTTTTGAAGCTTTCTTT
>many|14|TRBV12-3/TRBV12-4|-|TRBJ1-1
CASTGRTYNTEAFF
TGTGCCAGCACCGGACGGACCTACAACACTGAAGCTTTCTTT
>many|12|TRBV7-2|-|TRBJ2-1
CASSKDWSEQFF
TGTGCCAGCAGTAAAGACTGGAGTGAGCAGTTCTTC
>-|13|TRBV19|TRBD1|TRBJ2-1
CASSIQGADEQFF
TGTGCCAGTAGTATACAGGGGGCGGATGAGCAGTTCTTC
>-|16|TRBV20-1|TRBD2|TRBJ2-7
CSARVWLPSGSYEQYF
TGCAGTGCTAGAGTTTGGCTACCTAGCGGGAGCTACGAGCAGTACTTC
>many|15|TRBV24-1|-|TRBJ1-4
CATSDSSGTGEKLFF
TGTGCCACCAGTGATTCGTCCGGGACCGGAGAAAAACTGTTTTTT
>many|11|TRBV20-1|-|TRBJ2-5
CSATFGETQYF
TGCAGTGCTACCTTCGGGGAGACCCAGTACTTC
>-|15|TRBV7-9|-|TRBJ1-3
CASSLGQASGNTIYF
TGTGCCAGCAGCTTAGGACAGGCCTCTGGAAACACCATATATTTT
>many|15|TRBV19|TRBD2|TRBJ2-5
CASSALAGSQETQYF
TGTGCCAGTAGTGCCCTAGCGGGATCTCAAGAGACCCAGTACTTC
>many|14|TRBV20-1|-|TRBJ2-3
CSVQGRDGTDTQYF
TGCAGTGTGCAGGGTAGGGACGGGACAGATACGCAGTATTTT
>many|17|TRBV20-1|-|TRBJ1-2
CSASESGTAQSGYGYTF
TGCAGTGCTAGCGAGTCCGGGACGGCCCAAAGCGGCTATGGCTACACCTTC
>few|14|TRBV10-3|-|TRBJ2-7
CAISEPIRNYEQYF
TGTGCCATCAGTGAGCCCATTCGTAACTACGAGCAGTACTTC
>many|16|TRBV3-1|-|TRBJ1-1
CASSQGSGTVNTEAFF
TGTGCCAGCAGCCAAGGCTCCGGGACCGTGAACACTGAAGCTTTCTTT
>few|12|TRBV6-1|-|TRBJ2-1
CARSRRDNEQFF
TGTGCCCGCAGTCGCCGAGACAATGAGCAGTTCTTC